The 28 T cell receptor beta chains given below trace back to one sample, sequenced in a study of T-cell memory formation after mild COVID-19. TCRdb re-analysed the 5' RACE reads in MiXCR, keeping a single row per CDR3 protein. The data hold 400,000 to 450,000 distinct CDR3 sequences, with about a sixth observed a single time. The sequencing input was PBMCs or a T cell subset sorted from them (not recorded which). These receptors all stem from a young man who had mild COVID-19 (a few samples of this study predate the infection). Cell type and time point are not known.

In this sample, this clonotype turned up a few times. The chain employs TRBV30 and TRBJ1-5; D not resolved. Germline-derived CDR1 and CDR2 are GTSNPN and SVGIG (reference sequence). Trimming removed 5 bases from V and 4 bases from J, with 6 bases in between. CDR3 length: 11 amino acids. The CDR3 bases are TGTGCCTGGGGGCAGAATCAGCCCCAGCATTTT. The encoded protein is CAWGQNQPQHF.

This chain links TRBV6-6 with TRBJ1-2; D is uncertain. There are 12 residues in the CDR3. Germline CDR1 is MNHNY and CDR2 is SVGAGI (reference sequence). Between the trimmed V and J ends, which lost 7 bases and 0 bases, there was a span of 6 bases. The CDR3 loop is CASNQPNYGYTF. The CDR3 nucleotides read TGTGCCAGCAATCAGCCTAACTATGGCTACACCTTC.

The chain joins TRBV11-2 to TRBJ2-5; TRBD1 matches at 9 bases. With 5 bases clipped from V and 1 base from J, the junction kept 5 bases outside the gene matches. Germline values: CDR1 SGHAT, CDR2 FQNNGV. CDR3 size: 15 residues. As DNA, the CDR3 is TGTGCCAGCAGCCGTCCGACAGGGGGCCAAGAGACCCAGTACTTC. This translates into CASSRPTGGQETQYF.

This clonotype has just a few counts. The chain uses TRBV24-1 and TRBJ2-1; D uncertain. The germline V gene encodes CDR1 KGHDR and CDR2 SFDVKD. Trimming removed 1 base at V and 8 bases at J, with 8 bases between. The CDR3 contains 13 residues. CDR3 amino acids: CATSDLSADEQFF. CDR3 DNA sequence: TGTGCCACCAGTGATTTATCAGCAGATGAGCAGTTCTTC.

J is TRBJ2-3 and V is TRBV11-1; a possible D gene is TRBD2 (7 bases). The CDR3 loop spans 15 amino acids. V was shortened by 5 bases and J by 1 base, with 13 bases between the two germline ends. Germline CDR1 reads SGHAT; CDR2 reads FQDESV (reference sequence). CDR3 DNA: TGTGCCAGCAGCGTGGGGGGGCCTGGCACAGATACGCAGTATTTT. It specifies CASSVGGPGTDTQYF.

This clonotype turned up a few times. The chain employs TRBV24-1 and TRBJ2-3, with 9 bases fitting TRBD1. Germline trimming cut 7 bases from V and 3 bases from J; bases unmatched to any gene: 10. The germline V gene has CDR1 KGHDR and CDR2 SFDVKD. The CDR3 consists of 16 residues. This CDR3 is CATSRRRGQGTDTQYF. The CDR3, as DNA: TGTGCCACCAGCAGGAGGCGGGGACAGGGAACAGATACGCAGTATTTT.

This clonotype was seen ten or more times. V and J are TRBV28 and TRBJ2-7; D is ambiguous. Trimming cost V 5 bases and J 3 bases, with 14 bases left between them. CDR1 MDHEN and CDR2 SYDVKM come from the germline V gene. CDR3 size: 14 residues. CDR3 residues: CASSEPGSIYEQYV. The CDR3, as DNA: TGTGCCAGCAGTGAACCGGGTTCCATCTACGAGCAGTACGTC.

In its sample, this clonotype was seen many times. In DNA, the CDR3 is TGTGCCAGTAGACTGGGCAGGGGGGCAGATACGCAGTATTTT. This gives the protein CASRLGRGADTQYF. The rearrangement links TRBV19 to TRBJ2-3, with TRBD1 as a possible D gene (7 bases). V was trimmed by 6 bases and J by 4 bases, leaving 14 bases between them. Germline V gene data show CDR1 as LNHDA and CDR2 as SQIVND (reference sequence). The CDR3 is 14 residues long.

V is TRBV2 and J is TRBJ2-3; D remains unclear. The CDR3 runs 12 residues. CDR1 and CDR2 (germline): SNHLY, FYNNEI. V lost 2 bases and J 6 bases, leaving 6 bases between the germline ends. This chain's CDR3 is CASSELADTQYF. As DNA, the CDR3 is TGTGCCAGCAGTGAACTGGCGGATACGCAGTATTTT.

This chain links TRBV7-8 with TRBJ1-1; D call uncertain. From germline, CDR1 is SGHVS and CDR2 FQNEAQ. CDR3 size: 15 residues. V lost 6 bases and J lost 0, with 14 bases in between. CDR3: CASRPTGSLNTEAFF. DNA for the CDR3: TGTGCCAGCAGACCTACGGGCAGTCTGAACACTGAAGCTTTCTTT. The full variable domain, rest sourced from reference TRBV7-8 and TRBJ1-1, is GAGVSQSPRYKVAKRGQDVALRCDPISGHVSLFWYQQALGQGPEFLTYFQNEAQLDKSGLPSDRFFAERPEGSVSTLKIQRTQQEDSAVYLCASRPTGSLNTEAFFGQGTRLTVV.

The rearrangement uses TRBV7-2 and TRBJ2-6; a possible D gene is TRBD1 (5 bases). The CDR3 consists of 17 residues. Trimming removed 8 bases from V and 0 bases from J, with 17 bases in between. Germline-derived CDR1 and CDR2 are SGHTA and FQGNSA. This CDR3 reads CASPATVSFSGANVLTF. CDR3 DNA sequence: TGTGCCAGCCCGGCGACAGTTTCCTTCTCTGGGGCCAACGTCCTGACTTTC.

The genes are TRBV24-1 and TRBJ1-5; D ambiguous. The CDR3 loop spans 14 amino acids. Germline V lookup: CDR1 KGHDR, CDR2 SFDVKD. Trimming cost V 3 bases and J 4 bases, with 9 bases left between them. CDR3 in amino acids: CATSDGPLNQPQHF. The CDR3 DNA sequence: TGTGCCACCAGTGATGGACCCCTTAATCAGCCCCAGCATTTT.

This clonotype occurred a few times. The chain is built from TRBV4-3 and TRBJ2-7; 10 bases map to TRBD2. This CDR3 has 16 residues. CDR1 LGHNA and CDR2 YSLEER come from the germline V gene. V shed 3 bases, J shed 0 bases, and the junction held 5 bases outside the gene matches. The CDR3 is CASSQAVAGGSYEQYF. CDR3 DNA: TGCGCCAGCAGCCAGGCAGTAGCGGGGGGCTCCTACGAGCAGTACTTC.

This clonotype was seen a handful of times. The chain recombines TRBV19 with TRBJ2-5; TRBD2 is a possible D gene (5 bases). V lost 1 base and J 5 bases, leaving 17 bases between the germline ends. Germline assignment: CDR1 LNHDA and CDR2 SQIVND (reference sequence). The CDR3 consists of 16 residues. CDR3 in DNA: TGTGCCAGTAGTATAGGTCACGCGCGGGTGGGGGAGACCCAGTACTTC. It specifies CASSIGHARVGETQYF.

In its sample, this clonotype was seen a few times. CDR3 bases: TGCGCCAGCAGCCCTCCACTGGGCACTGAAGCTTTCTTT. This gives the protein CASSPPLGTEAFF. The chain links TRBV5-1 to TRBJ1-1; no clear D gene. The CDR3 has 13 amino acids. CDR1 is SGHRS, CDR2 YFSETQ, per germline. V lost 4 bases and J 4 bases, leaving 11 bases between the germline ends. Variable domain in full (rest from reference TRBV5-1 and TRBJ1-1): KAGVTQTPRYLIKTRGQQVTLSCSPISGHRSVSWYQQTPGQGLQFLFEYFSETQRNKGNFPGRFSGRQFSNSRSEMNVSTLELGDSALYLCASSPPLGTEAFFGQGTRLTVV.

This chain uses TRBV5-6 with TRBJ1-1; D unresolved. The germline gives CDR1 SGHDT, CDR2 YYEEEE. Trimming removed 2 bases at V and 8 bases at J, with 13 bases between. The CDR3 sequence is 13 residues long. CDR3 protein: CASSLIGSGEAFF. The CDR3 DNA reads TGTGCCAGCAGCTTAATAGGTTCCGGGGAAGCTTTCTTT.

The rearrangement links TRBV6-6 to TRBJ1-1; the D is unclear. V lost 2 bases and J lost 1, with 8 bases in between. CDR3 size: 14 residues. Germline V CDR1 and CDR2: MNHNY, SVGAGI (reference sequence). In DNA, the CDR3 is TGTGCCAGCAGTTACCGGGAGGCGAACACTGAAGCTTTCTTT. It codes for CASSYREANTEAFF.

This chain links TRBV5-1 with TRBJ1-1; the D gene is possibly TRBD1 (5 bases). Germline values: CDR1 SGHRS, CDR2 YFSETQ. The CDR3 runs to 13 residues. V lost 3 bases, J lost 5 bases, and 11 bases lay in between. Here the CDR3 reads CASSWGGDTEAFF. Written as DNA, the CDR3 is TGCGCCAGCAGCTGGGGGGGAGATACTGAAGCTTTCTTT.

This clonotype was seen a handful of times. The chain links TRBV15 to TRBJ2-7, with D possibly matching TRBD2 (6 bases). Per germline, CDR1 LNHNV and CDR2 YYDKDF (reference sequence). With 0 bases removed from V and 0 bases from J, the gap between germline ends came to 9 bases. The CDR3 length is 15 residues. The CDR3 region is CATSREAGSSYEQYF. As DNA, the CDR3 is TGTGCCACCAGCAGAGAGGCGGGGAGCTCCTACGAGCAGTACTTC.

This clonotype was detected a few times. This chain joins TRBV5-6 and TRBJ1-2; D perhaps matches TRBD1 (6 bases). CDR1 and CDR2 (germline): SGHDT, YYEEEE. The CDR3 length is 13 residues. V dropped 2 bases and J dropped 9 bases, with 14 bases sitting between them. CDR3 loop: CASSLHRARSYTF. The DNA for the CDR3 is TGTGCCAGCAGCTTACACAGGGCAAGAAGCTACACCTTC.

This clonotype has only a few counts. The V and J genes are TRBV5-1 and TRBJ2-1; no clear D. Germline lookup yields CDR1 SGHRS and CDR2 YFSETQ. Between the trimmed V and J ends, which lost 4 bases and 4 bases, there was a span of 15 bases. The CDR3 length is 15 residues. The CDR3 DNA reads as TGCGCCAGCAGCACTGACATCGGGCAATACAATGAGCAGTTCTTC. It codes for CASSTDIGQYNEQFF. Using reference TRBV5-1 and TRBJ2-1 for the parts outside the CDR3, the full variable domain is KAGVTQTPRYLIKTRGQQVTLSCSPISGHRSVSWYQQTPGQGLQFLFEYFSETQRNKGNFPGRFSGRQFSNSRSEMNVSTLELGDSALYLCASSTDIGQYNEQFFGPGTRLTVL.

This clonotype has only a few counts. The chain couples TRBV29-1 to TRBJ1-1; D not resolved. CDR3 length equals 13 residues. Per the germline V gene, CDR1 is SQVTM and CDR2 is ANQGSEA. Deletions cut 5 bases from V and 7 bases from J, with 17 bases between. The CDR3 reads CSVHPIPEGEAFF. As DNA, the CDR3 is TGCAGCGTTCACCCGATACCGGAGGGTGAAGCTTTCTTT.

The rearrangement links TRBV10-1 to TRBJ2-5; the D gene is possibly TRBD1 (5 bases). The germline V and J ends were trimmed by 0 bases and 5 bases, with 10 bases remaining between them. This CDR3 is 14 amino acids long. Germline-derived CDR1 and CDR2 are WNHNN and SYGVQD (reference sequence). The CDR3 coding sequence is TGCGCCAGCAGTGAGTCTGGTGCAGGGGAGACCCAGTACTTC. This translates into CASSESGAGETQYF.

The chain carries TRBV5-1 and TRBJ2-2; no definite D call. V dropped 2 bases and J dropped 6 bases, with 14 bases sitting between them. The length of the CDR3 is 15 residues. Looked up from germline, CDR1 is SGHRS and CDR2 is YFSETQ. The CDR3 bases are TGCGCCAGCAGCTTCCGAACACCCGGAGCCGGGGAGCTGTTTTTT. It yields the protein CASSFRTPGAGELFF.

The rearrangement joins TRBV30 to TRBJ1-5, with D uncertain. Germline CDR1 GTSNPN, CDR2 SVGIG (reference sequence). This CDR3 has 13 residues. Trimming shortened V by 2 bases and J by 4 bases, and 9 bases separated the two germline ends. The CDR3 sequence: CAWSHRVNQPQHF. The CDR3 region has the DNA TGTGCCTGGAGTCATAGGGTTAATCAGCCCCAGCATTTT.

The rearrangement joins TRBV20-1 to TRBJ2-5; D is unresolved. Germline CDR1 reads DFQATT; CDR2 reads SNEGSKA (reference sequence). The germline V and J ends were trimmed by 4 bases and 5 bases, with 17 bases remaining between them. CDR3 length: 14 residues. CDR3 coding DNA: TGCAGTGCTATTAGAGTTCGGCAGTGGGAGACCCAGTACTTC. Its translation is CSAIRVRQWETQYF.

In this sample, this clonotype turned up a few times. The chain employs TRBV29-1 and TRBJ2-5, with a possible D match to TRBD2 (6 bases). The germline CDR1 and CDR2 sequences are SQVTM and ANQGSEA. V shed 5 bases and J shed 5 bases, with 15 bases lying between them. The CDR3 extends over 13 amino acids. CDR3 sequence: CSVRGGGFETQYF. CDR3 bases: TGCAGCGTTCGGGGAGGAGGGTTTGAGACCCAGTACTTC.

This clonotype occurred a few times. V gene TRBV5-1 combines with J gene TRBJ2-1; TRBD2 agrees at 12 bases. Germline CDR1 and CDR2: SGHRS and YFSETQ. The CDR3 contains 15 residues. The trim removed 4 bases at V and 8 bases at J, leaving 7 bases unmatched. The CDR3 DNA sequence: TGCGCCAGCAGCACCCTAGCGGGGGGGATGGATGAGCAGTTCTTC. Translating it yields CASSTLAGGMDEQFF.